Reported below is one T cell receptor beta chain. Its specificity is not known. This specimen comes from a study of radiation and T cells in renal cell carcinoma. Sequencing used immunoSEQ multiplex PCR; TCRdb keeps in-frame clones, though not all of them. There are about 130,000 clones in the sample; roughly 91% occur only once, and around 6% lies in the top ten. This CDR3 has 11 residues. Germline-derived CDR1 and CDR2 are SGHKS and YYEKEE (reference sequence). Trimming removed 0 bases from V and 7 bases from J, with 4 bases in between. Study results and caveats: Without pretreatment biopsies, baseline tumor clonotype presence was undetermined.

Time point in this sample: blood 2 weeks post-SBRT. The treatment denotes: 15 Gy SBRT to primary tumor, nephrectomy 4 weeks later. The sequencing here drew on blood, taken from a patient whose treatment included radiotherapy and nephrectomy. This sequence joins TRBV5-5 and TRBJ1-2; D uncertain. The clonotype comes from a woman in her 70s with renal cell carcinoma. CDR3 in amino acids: CASSLDTGYTF. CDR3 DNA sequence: TGTGCCAGCAGCTTGGATACTGGCTACACCTTC.